The present T cell receptor (beta chain) was sequenced within a study of identical twins. Trimming removed 2 bases from V and 5 bases from J, with 13 bases in between. This CDR3 spans 14 amino acids. Germline V gene sequence: CDR1 SGHRS, CDR2 YFSETQ. Unique molecular identifiers were present on cDNA, and template switching added a universal primer site. Each CDR3 protein gets one entry after TCRdb re-called the 5' RACE reads with MiXCR. The sample lists 400,000 to 650,000 distinct CDR3 sequences; about 20% were seen once. Study observations and caveats: Conclusions relied on cross-sectional statistical analysis, not following the same donors.

This clonotype turned up a few times. No antigen is known for it. The same sample was also used in a study of T cells expressing NK-cell markers.

The J gene is TRBJ1-1, the V gene TRBV5-1, with D maybe TRBD1 (6 bases). Sequenced: CD4+ T cells sorted from blood. The receptor was derived from a woman aged 18-29 years in good health. CDR3 sequence: CASSFEGRGTEAFF. CDR3 DNA: TGCGCCAGCAGCTTCGAGGGTAGGGGGACTGAAGCTTTCTTT.